This T cell receptor beta chain was documented in a study of shared clonotypes between healthy human individuals (dated by TCRdb to the early 2020s). The study in broad terms: The cohort comprised two women and a few men aged 18 to 49 years. For each donor, three plates each were used for CD4 naive and CD4 memory, two plates were used for CD8 naive, and one plate was used for CD8 memory. Leukapheresis yielded between about 0.85 and 10 billion PBMCs per donor. Different laboratories and diverse techniques were used to prepare libraries and sequence TCR repertoires, to increase sequencing depth and limit assay-specific biases. To estimate repertoire size and how much clonotype sharing occurs between individuals, the study deeply sequenced the blood TCR repertoires of 5 or 6 healthy adults.

The donors were healthy, HIV-negative adults with no recently reported acute infections or vaccinations. Every donor was a Caucasian adult residing in Nashville, Tennessee, USA. CD4+ T cells were enriched by magnetic negative selection; naive cells were then positively selected on CD45RA, and the negative fraction formed the memory subset. Blood was collected by leukapheresis, and PBMCs were isolated by Ficoll-Histopaque density gradient centrifugation and then cryopreserved in liquid nitrogen vapor phase. Analytical flow cytometry was used to check the purity and quantity of each magnetically sorted T cell population. Genomic DNA was isolated from every sorted fraction and measured by UV absorbance on a Nanodrop 2000c. Comment on this clone: The target of this receptor is not known. No base quality information exists; no much larger clone differs at one position.

Using the deep immunoSEQ assay, TCR CDR3 regions were amplified from genomic DNA by multiplex PCR. For each cell subset, the extracted genomic DNA was distributed evenly across all wells of several immunoSEQ 96-well plates, and each plate served as one replicate. For sorted subsets, each replicate PCR was loaded with 200 to 250 ng genomic DNA, equivalent to roughly 30,000 T cell genomes. Purified libraries were quantified with a Qubit 3.0 fluorometer, sized on a Bioanalyzer 2100, and re-quantified with the KAPA Library Quantification kit. Every immunoSEQ 96-well plate was sequenced on a separate single-read 150-cycle Illumina NextSeq 550 flow cell. The published analysis was carried out like this. Because the immunoSEQ output included only junctional sequences and no quality scores, the filtering could not be the same as the filtering used for full-length reads. To assign V/J genes and CDR3, sequences were annotated using PyIR, a Python wrapper for IgBLAST v1.9, with IMGT germline references. Reads were filtered out if the reads had weak V/J assignments (E-value above 1e-6), no CDR3, stop codons, out-of-frame junctions, or ambiguous translated residues. V3J clonotypes were defined as sequences sharing an identical inferred V gene, J gene, and CDR3 amino acid sequence. Percentage overlap between repertoires was computed as shared unique clonotypes divided by the size of the smaller repertoire. Richness of each repertoire was evaluated using RTK rarefaction, the Chao1 estimator, and Recon v2.1 estimates of unobserved clonotypes. Generation probabilities for all TCRbeta clonotypes obtained by the gDNA method from a few donors were computed using OLGA. The immuneACCESS repertoire file appears here via TCRdb, limited to in-frame rearrangements. These files lack a portion of the clones; in checked studies, under half of the deficit traces to unresolved V genes, and the cause of the others is not known. The V and J calls and the clone size are those of that table, but D and trimming were determined from the DNA. The sample table holds around 2,000,000 clones, of which 95% were seen once. 0.1% to 0.15% of the sample comes from the top ten.

In the germline V gene (reference sequence), CDR1 corresponds to SEHNR and CDR2 to FQNEAQ. Relative to germline, V is 3 bases shorter and J is 3 bases shorter, with 8 bases between their ends. Its CDR3 holds 13 amino acids, cysteine through phenylalanine. Only the CDR3 DNA is retained, 39 bases long and in frame from the first base. Study-level results and caveats: Naive subsets generally had larger estimated clonotype richness than memory subsets. Higher generation probabilities were observed for clonotypes shared by all four sorted-subset donors than for non-shared clonotypes. Pairwise subsampling led to the expectation that sequencing depth would affect the degree of clonotype sharing among donors. Because the study included a small number of donors, the genetic and exposure-history diversity represented was limited. Sharing across four donors was observed for approximately 5% of naive CD4, over 3% of naive CD8, 2% to 2.5% of memory CD4, and about 0.4% of memory CD8 clonotypes. Rarefaction of sorted-subset datasets indicated incomplete sequencing despite the large sequencing depth. Sampling was restricted to blood, and TCR repertoires in tissues likely differ from the TCR repertoires found in blood.

The sample was naive CD4+ T cells sorted from blood. The sample's cell subset or site, from its label and the paper: CD45RA+ positively selected. This sequence originates from a man aged 18 to 30 in good health. The chain uses TRBV7-9 and TRBJ2-5; the D segment could be TRBD2, given 5 matching bases. The CDR3 sequence is CASSLDLEETQYF. The nucleotide sequence reads TGTGCCAGCAGCTTGGACTTAGAAGAGACCCAGTACTTC.